This TCR beta chain derives from a study of cytomegalovirus exposure and HLA in healthy donors. The PCR was carried out with 60 Vbeta primers and 13 Jbeta primers. Here immunoSEQ multiplex PCR was the method, and the copy in TCRdb shows in-frame clones only, minus some. In total, the table holds 200,000 to 250,000 clones. V was pared by 4 bases and J by 7 bases, with 11 bases of the junction left unmatched. The CDR3 loop spans 15 amino acids. CDR1 SGHKS and CDR2 YYEKEE come from the germline V gene (reference sequence). The sequence derives from a woman aged 25 to 39 in good health and CMV-seropositive. The genes are TRBV5-5 and TRBJ2-1; TRBD2 aligns across 7 bases. The material sequenced was PBMCs. As DNA, the CDR3 is TGTGCCAGCAGCCCCATGGGAGCGGGGAGAAATGAGCAGTTCTTC. Protein sequence: CASSPMGAGRNEQFF.